This TCR beta chain was sequenced in a study of shared clonotypes between healthy human individuals. As defined, naive CD8 cells were CD45RO-negative and positively selected for CCR7, with terminally differentiated effector memory CD45RA+ cells excluded. Every donor was a Caucasian adult from Nashville, Tennessee. At a deep level, the assay was run. Profiling relied on immunoSEQ multiplex PCR, and the TCRdb table lists in-frame clones only, not all of them. The sample lists some 2,100,000 clones, just over 90% occurring once. The table lists this clone with a few counts. The source is a man between 18 and 29 years old in good health. Some clones in this sample may be carry-over from other donors' samples. Sequenced sample: naive CD8+ T cells from PBMCs.

The CDR3 loop reads CASRDSRVNTEAFF. The CDR3 DNA reads TGTGCCAGCAGGGATTCCAGGGTGAACACTGAAGCTTTCTTT. The V gene is TRBV6-1, the J gene TRBJ1-1; tentatively, D is TRBD1 (5 bases). Germline lookup yields CDR1 MNHNS and CDR2 SASEGT. This CDR3 is built from 14 residues. Trimming pared 6 bases from V and 0 bases from J, leaving 11 bases between.